This TCR beta chain was observed in a study of OX40 agonist ivuxolimab in advanced cancers. As for the study in general: Patients were treated with ivuxolimab, an agonistic anti-OX40 (CD134) antibody. At 65% to 85% male, the cohort had a mean age of about 60 years, ranging from about 20 to 79. General study points: Circulating CD4+ and CD8+ T cells showed clonal expansion by week 6 at 0.1 to 3.0 mg/kg.

The assay was immunoSEQ multiplex PCR, and TCRdb's table has in-frame clones only and misses some. The sample contains about 38,000 clones, 80% to 90% of which appear only once. Germline V gene lookup returns CDR1 SGHVS and CDR2 FNYEAQ. V shed 4 bases and J shed 3 bases, with 14 bases lying between them. The CDR3 is 15 amino acids. On this clone: Antigen specificity is unknown.

The chain employs TRBV7-6 and TRBJ2-3; D may be TRBD1 or TRBD2 (5 bases each). This specimen consisted of CD4+ or CD8+ T cells sorted from blood, obtained in a trial of the OX40 agonist ivuxolimab. This TCR came from an adult with an advanced solid tumor such as melanoma, head and neck, liver or kidney cancer. The CDR3 DNA is TGTGCCAGCAGCTCCGAGGTGGGGGTTACAGATACGCAGTATTTT. Its translation: CASSSEVGVTDTQYF.